The rows below give T cell receptor beta chains drawn from one sample of a study of T cell responses to AZD1222 COVID-19 vaccine. Data came from immunoSEQ multiplex PCR; TCRdb stores just in-frame clones and leaves some out. Among about 68,000 clones listed, about three quarters were seen once. The source was peripheral blood, collected on day 0 of AZD1222 vaccination. Receptor source: an adult in good health. Both conserved end residues are part of each CDR3. D genes are given only for firm matches. A clone size is listed for some rows: how often the clone was seen (once, few, many), or a class if it is expanded.

. | TRBJ1-5 | TRBV7-2 | few | TGTGCCAGCAGCTTAAACAGGGCCCAGCAGCCCCAGCATTTT | CASSLNRAQQPQHF
. | TRBJ1-6 | TRBV10-3 | . | TGTGCCACCGGGCCCTTGGACTCACCCCTCCACTTT | CATGPLDSPLHF
. | TRBJ1-3 | TRBV18 | . | TGTGCCAGCTCACCCGCAACAGGCTCTGGAAACACCATATATTTT | CASSPATGSGNTIYF
. | TRBJ1-4 | TRBV2 | . | TGTGCCAGCAGTGAAGCCACTCTTCGAGGCGGTCAGCTGTTTTTT | CASSEATLRGGQLFF
TRBD2 | TRBJ2-5 | TRBV2 | . | TGTGCCAGCAGTGAAAGAGGGACTAGCGGGGGAGAGACCCAGTACTTC | CASSERGTSGGETQYF
. | TRBJ1-1 | TRBV6-5 | . | TGTGCCAGCAGCCGGGACGGTAACACTGAAGCTTTCTTT | CASSRDGNTEAFF
TRBD1 | TRBJ1-4 | TRBV5-1 | few | TGCGCCAGCAGCTTGGGACAGGGTGCAACTAATGAAAAACTGTTTTTT | CASSLGQGATNEKLFF
. | TRBJ1-2 | TRBV5-1 | . | TGCGCCAGCTCCCTTCAGGGTGATGGCTACACCTTC | CASSLQGDGYTF
. | TRBJ2-7 | TRBV4-2 | . | TGTGCCAGCAGCCAAGAGGGCCCGCGAACCGAGCAGTACTTC | CASSQEGPRTEQYF
. | TRBJ2-3 | TRBV5-1 | . | TGCGCCAGCAGCTCGGAGGGGGCAGATACGCAGTATTTT | CASSSEGADTQYF
TRBD2 | TRBJ2-7 | TRBV4-2 | . | TGTGCCAGCAGCCAAACTAGCGGGGGGGCCTACGAGCAGTACTTC | CASSQTSGGAYEQYF
TRBD1 | TRBJ1-4 | TRBV3-1/TRBV3-2 | . | TGTGCCAGCAGCCAGAACTTAGGGACAGGGGTTGAAAAACTGTTTTTT | CASSQNLGTGVEKLFF
. | TRBJ2-2 | TRBV28 | . | TGTGCCAGCAGCGGGGGTCTCGGGGAGCTGTTTTTT | CASSGGLGELFF
TRBD1 | TRBJ2-7 | TRBV19 | few | TGTGCCAGTAGTATAAAGGGGACAGGGGATGAGCAGTACTTC | CASSIKGTGDEQYF
TRBD1 | TRBJ1-4 | TRBV28 | . | TGTGCCAGCAGTTCTAACCCGGGACAGGGTAATGAAAAACTGTTTTTT | CASSSNPGQGNEKLFF
. | TRBJ1-1 | TRBV19 | . | TGTGCCAGTAGTATTACAAGGAACACTGAAGCTTTCTTT | CASSITRNTEAFF
. | TRBJ2-5 | TRBV28 | . | TGTGCCAGCAGTTCCGTCGGGCAGGGGATGGAGACCCAGTACTTC | CASSSVGQGMETQYF
TRBD2 | TRBJ2-5 | TRBV7-8 | . | TGTGCCAGCAGCTTAACTAGCGGGGGGGCACTGGAGACCCAGTACTTC | CASSLTSGGALETQYF
. | TRBJ1-6 | TRBV7-2 | few | TGTGCCAGCAGCTTACGAGTCGCCAGGGTGGGTTCACCCCTCCACTTT | CASSLRVARVGSPLHF
. | TRBJ1-5 | TRBV2 | . | TGTGCCAGCAGTGAACAGGGCCCCCATCAGCCCCAGCATTTT | CASSEQGPHQPQHF
. | TRBJ1-1 | TRBV19 | . | TGTGCCAGTAGTACCAGGAACACTGAAGCTTTCTTT | CASSTRNTEAFF
. | TRBJ1-6 | TRBV30 | . | TGTGCCTGGAGCCTAGGAGGGTCTGACCTTAATTCACCCCTCCACTTT | CAWSLGGSDLNSPLHF
TRBD2 | TRBJ2-1 | TRBV5-1 | . | TGCGCCAGCAGCTTGGTTTTGAGCGGGGGAAACAATGAGCAGTTCTTC | CASSLVLSGGNNEQFF
. | TRBJ2-7 | TRBV6-5 | . | TGTGCCAGCAGTTACTCGGGCACAAACTACGAGCAGTACTTC | CASSYSGTNYEQYF
. | TRBJ2-7 | TRBV7-9 | . | TGTGCCAGCAGCCCCTTGAGGGGGTCCTACGAGCAGTACTTC | CASSPLRGSYEQYF
. | TRBJ1-6 | TRBV30 | . | TGTGCCTGGAGTAAAAGGCAGGCCGACTATAATTCACCCCTCCACTTT | CAWSKRQADYNSPLHF
. | TRBJ2-5 | TRBV5-1 | . | TGCGCCAGCAGCGCACAGGTGGGGAGCCAAGAGACCCAGTACTTC | CASSAQVGSQETQYF
. | TRBJ2-1 | TRBV7-8 | . | TGTGCCAGCAGCTTATTCTATTCAGGGGGGGTGATCAATGAGCAGTTCTTC | CASSLFYSGGVINEQFF
. | TRBJ1-1 | TRBV3-1/TRBV3-2 | . | TGTGCCAGCAGCCAAGGGGCGGCGAACACTGAAGCTTTCTTT | CASSQGAANTEAFF
TRBD2 | TRBJ2-7 | TRBV3-1/TRBV3-2 | few | TGTGCCAGCAGCCGGGAGGGTGGAGGCGTCCCCTACGAGCAGTACTTC | CASSREGGGVPYEQYF
. | TRBJ2-5 | TRBV19 | once | TGTGCCAGTTCCAAATTGGGGCCAGAGACCCAGTACTTC | CASSKLGPETQYF
TRBD1 | TRBJ1-5 | TRBV6-5 | . | TGTGCCAGCAGTTTGGACAGGGGACAGCCCCAGCATTTT | CASSLDRGQPQHF
TRBD1 | TRBJ1-6 | TRBV19 | . | TGTGCCAGTAGTGGGACAGGGGCCTCCCTTTGGTCACCCCTCCACTTT | CASSGTGASLWSPLHF
. | TRBJ2-7 | TRBV25-1 | . | TGTGCCAGCAGGTCCCTGGTCTACGAGCAGTACTTC | CASRSLVYEQYF
. | TRBJ2-2 | TRBV11-2 | . | TGTGCCAGCAGCTTAGCCCCCCGGGGCGGGGAGCTGTTTTTT | CASSLAPRGGELFF
TRBD2 | TRBJ2-5 | TRBV4-1 | . | TGCGCCAGCAGACCTACTAGCGGTAGGCAAGAGACCCAGTACTTC | CASRPTSGRQETQYF
. | TRBJ2-7 | TRBV5-6 | . | TGTGCCAGCAGCCCAACGAGTAAGCCCTACGAGCAGTACTTC | CASSPTSKPYEQYF
. | TRBJ1-1 | TRBV19 | few | TGTGCCAGTAAGTCCGTGGGGCCCACTGAAGCTTTCTTT | CASKSVGPTEAFF
TRBD1 | TRBJ2-2 | TRBV6-5 | . | TGTGCCAGCAGTCGCCCAGGGGGCACCGGGGAGCTGTTTTTT | CASSRPGGTGELFF
. | TRBJ2-7 | TRBV27 | . | TGTGCCAGCAGTTTCTCTGGTATTAGGCAGGGGACCTACGAGCAGTACTTC | CASSFSGIRQGTYEQYF
TRBD2 | TRBJ2-3 | TRBV11-2 | few | TGTGCCAGCAGCTTAGGACTAGCATCAGATACGCAGTATTTT | CASSLGLASDTQYF
TRBD1 | TRBJ2-7 | TRBV6-1 | . | TGTGCCAGCAGTGAGGGGACAGGGAACGAGCAGTACTTC | CASSEGTGNEQYF
. | TRBJ1-1 | TRBV7-9 | . | TGTGCCAGCAGCTCCAGCCAGGACCAGTTAGCTTTCTTT | CASSSSQDQLAFF
. | TRBJ2-3 | TRBV28 | once | TGTGCCAGCAGTCCTCGGGACCGAGTGTGGGATACGCAGTATTTT | CASSPRDRVWDTQYF
. | TRBJ2-1 | TRBV5-6 | . | TGTGCCAGCAGTCCTAGCGTCGGGCCCAATGAGCAGTTCTTC | CASSPSVGPNEQFF
. | TRBJ1-6 | TRBV14 | . | TGTGCCAGCAGCCAAGATTTGTGGGGAGGCTCACCCCTCCACTTT | CASSQDLWGGSPLHF
. | TRBJ2-3 | TRBV9 | . | TGTGCCAGCAGCGCTTACCGGGACAAGCACACAGATACGCAGTATTTT | CASSAYRDKHTDTQYF
. | TRBJ2-1 | TRBV3-1/TRBV3-2 | once | TGTGCCAGCAGCTTGAGGTCCGTCTACAATGAGCAGTTCTTC | CASSLRSVYNEQFF
TRBD1 | TRBJ1-1 | TRBV7-3 | . | TGTGCCAGCAGCTTAAACCGACAGGGCGAAGCTTTCTTT | CASSLNRQGEAFF
. | TRBJ2-1 | TRBV6-1 | . | TGTGCCAGCACAGAGTACAATGAGCAGTTCTTC | CASTEYNEQFF
. | TRBJ1-1 | TRBV4-1 | . | TGCGCCAGCAGCCAAGGGCGTCTGGGGACTGAAGCTTTCTTT | CASSQGRLGTEAFF
TRBD1 | TRBJ1-4 | TRBV4-1 | few | TGCGCCAGCAGCCCCCGGGACAGGGTTAATGAAAAACTGTTTTTT | CASSPRDRVNEKLFF
. | TRBJ1-2 | TRBV19 | . | TGTGCCAGTAGGGGAAGGGGCGCTCTCTATGGCTACACCTTC | CASRGRGALYGYTF
. | TRBJ2-5 | TRBV5-4 | few | TGTGCCAGCAGCTTAGGCCTAGACCAAGAGACCCAGTACTTC | CASSLGLDQETQYF
. | TRBJ1-2 | TRBV11-2 | . | TGTGCCAGCAGCGCCTGGACAGAGTATGGCTACACCTTC | CASSAWTEYGYTF
. | TRBJ1-5 | TRBV28 | . | TGTGCCAGCAGTGGGGGGTTAGTCAATCAGCCCCAGCATTTT | CASSGGLVNQPQHF
TRBD1 | TRBJ1-1 | TRBV10-1 | few | TGCGCCAGTCAACAGGGGCCGCGAACTGAAGCTTTCTTT | CASQQGPRTEAFF
. | TRBJ2-7 | TRBV5-8 | . | TGTGCCAGCAGCTTGGTTTATCCAGAGGAAAGCTCCTACGAGCAGTACTTC | CASSLVYPEESSYEQYF